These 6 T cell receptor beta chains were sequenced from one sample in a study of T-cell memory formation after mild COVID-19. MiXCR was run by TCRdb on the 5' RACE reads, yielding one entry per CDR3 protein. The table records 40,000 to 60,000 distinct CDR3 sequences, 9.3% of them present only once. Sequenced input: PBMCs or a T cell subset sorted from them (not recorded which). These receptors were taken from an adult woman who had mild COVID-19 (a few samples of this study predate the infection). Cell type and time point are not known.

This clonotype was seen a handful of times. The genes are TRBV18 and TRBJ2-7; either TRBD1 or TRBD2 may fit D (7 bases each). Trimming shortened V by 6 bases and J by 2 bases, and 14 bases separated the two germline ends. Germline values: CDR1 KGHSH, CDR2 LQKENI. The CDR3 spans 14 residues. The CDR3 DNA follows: TGTGCCAGCTCCAAAGCGGGACAGACCTACGAGCAGTACTTC. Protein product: CASSKAGQTYEQYF. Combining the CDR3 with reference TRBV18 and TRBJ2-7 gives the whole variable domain NAGVMQNPRHLVRRRGQEARLRCSPMKGHSHVYWYRQLPEEGLKFMVYLQKENIIDESGMPKERFSAEFPKEGPSILRIQQVVRGDSAAYFCASSKAGQTYEQYFGPGTRLTVT.

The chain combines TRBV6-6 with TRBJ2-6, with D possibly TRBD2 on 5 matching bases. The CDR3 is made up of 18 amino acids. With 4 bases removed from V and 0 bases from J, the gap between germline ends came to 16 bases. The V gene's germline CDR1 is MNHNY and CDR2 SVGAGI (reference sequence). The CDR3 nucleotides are TGTGCCAGCAGTTTCGCTCGAGCAGAGGGCTCTGGGGCCAACGTCCTGACTTTC. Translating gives CASSFARAEGSGANVLTF.

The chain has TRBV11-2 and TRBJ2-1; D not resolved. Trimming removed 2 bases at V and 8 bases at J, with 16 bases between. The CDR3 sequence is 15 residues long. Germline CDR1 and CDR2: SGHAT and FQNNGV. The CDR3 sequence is CASSLSGRNFDEQFF. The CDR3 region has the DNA TGTGCCAGCAGCTTAAGTGGTAGGAATTTCGATGAGCAGTTCTTC. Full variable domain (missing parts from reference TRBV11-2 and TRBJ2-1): EAGVAQSPRYKIIEKRQSVAFWCNPISGHATLYWYQQILGQGPKLLIQFQNNGVVDDSQLPKDRFSAERLKGVDSTLKIQPAKLEDSAVYLCASSLSGRNFDEQFFGPGTRLTVL.

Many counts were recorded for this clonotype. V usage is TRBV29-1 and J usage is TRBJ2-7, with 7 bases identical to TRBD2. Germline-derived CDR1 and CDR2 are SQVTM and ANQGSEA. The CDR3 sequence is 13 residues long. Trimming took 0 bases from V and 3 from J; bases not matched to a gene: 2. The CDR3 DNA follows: TGCAGCGTTGAAGAACCTAGCGGCTACGAGCAGTACTTC. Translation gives CSVEEPSGYEQYF.

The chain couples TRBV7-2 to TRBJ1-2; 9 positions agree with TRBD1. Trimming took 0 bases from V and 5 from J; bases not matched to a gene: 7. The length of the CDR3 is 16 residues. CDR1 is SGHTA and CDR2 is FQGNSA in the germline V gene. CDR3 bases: TGTGCCAGCAGCTTAGCTCCGGGACAGGGTTTTTATGGCTACACCTTC. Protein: CASSLAPGQGFYGYTF.

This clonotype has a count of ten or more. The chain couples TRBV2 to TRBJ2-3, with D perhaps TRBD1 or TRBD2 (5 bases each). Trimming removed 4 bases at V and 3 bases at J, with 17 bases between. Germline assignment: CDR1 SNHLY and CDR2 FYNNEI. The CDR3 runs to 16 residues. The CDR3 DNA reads TGTGCCAGCAGTGCAAGACAGTCTGAGGGTACAGATACGCAGTATTTT. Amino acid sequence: CASSARQSEGTDTQYF.